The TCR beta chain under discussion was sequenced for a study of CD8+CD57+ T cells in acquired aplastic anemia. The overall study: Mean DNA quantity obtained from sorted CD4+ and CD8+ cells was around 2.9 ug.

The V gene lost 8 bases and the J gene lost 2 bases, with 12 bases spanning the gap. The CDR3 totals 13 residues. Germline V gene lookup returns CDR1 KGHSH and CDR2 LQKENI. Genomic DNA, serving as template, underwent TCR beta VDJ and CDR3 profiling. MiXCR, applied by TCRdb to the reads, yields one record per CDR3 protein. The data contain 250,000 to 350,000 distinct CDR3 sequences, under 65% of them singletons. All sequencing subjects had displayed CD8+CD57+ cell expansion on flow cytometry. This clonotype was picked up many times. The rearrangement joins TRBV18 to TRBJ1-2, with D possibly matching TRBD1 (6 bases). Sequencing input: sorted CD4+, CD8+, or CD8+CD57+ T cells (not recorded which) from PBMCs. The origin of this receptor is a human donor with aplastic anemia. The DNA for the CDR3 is TGTGCCAGCAGCCCGGACAGAAACTATGGCTACACCTTC. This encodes CASSPDRNYGYTF.